This TCR beta chain is drawn from a study of T cells in localized non-small cell lung cancer (dated by TCRdb to 2020 to 2022). Background on the whole study: The study analyzed T cell repertoires of hundreds of early-stage NSCLC patients, comparing tumors and uninvolved tumor-adjacent lungs. The cohort was made up of a few hundred treatment-naive NSCLC patients whose localized lung tumors had been resected. NSCLC patients had a mean age of approximately 72 years, and 129 were male and more than 90 female. Overall results and qualifications from the work: A median of 57 of the top 100 tumor clones turned up in the paired uninvolved adjacent lung, and 28 of those clones also ranked among the top 100 of that same adjacent lung. Multi-region tumor sequencing was not performed, so intratumor heterogeneity could not be excluded. Longer overall survival was associated with higher blood T cell density, whereas shorter survival was associated with higher adjacent-lung clonality. Because the study design was exploratory, TCR variables were selected using unadjusted p-values without false-discovery rate correction. Uninvolved tumor-adjacent lung showed the highest T cell clonality, higher than tumor, which suggests more focused antigenic responses in the uninvolved tumor-adjacent lung.

As concerns this clone: Which antigen it targets is not known. No much larger clone is present one base from it, and per-base qualities are unavailable.

At diagnosis, tumor, uninvolved tumor-adjacent lung and peripheral blood were collected and then preserved as a mix of FFPE and fresh-frozen material. For TCR repertoire profiling, the blood samples were analyzed as peripheral blood mononuclear cells. TCR beta CDR3 regions were sequenced from DNA using the immunoSEQ Assay. On the study's bioinformatics: To compute T cell density, TCR beta template counts were normalized to usable DNA, which was estimated by amplifying housekeeping genes. The preseqR package was used to estimate richness by extrapolating to 400,000 templates for PBMC samples and to 120,000 templates for tissue samples. Clonality was defined as one minus Pielou's evenness. Tissue-enriched TCRs were identified through differential abundance testing performed on productive amino-acid clonotypes, with a minimum total count of 5 and an alpha of 0.1. The Jaccard Index and the Morisita Overlap Index were used to measure how much the repertoires overlapped between compartments. GLIPH grouped TCR beta CDR3s together with public tetramer-defined viral CDR3s, and a viral motif had to include at least three viral sequences and show V-gene enrichment. The table comes from immuneACCESS by way of TCRdb, which keeps in-frame sequences with V and J called. Part of the clones is missing from these tables; in studies checked, under half for an unresolved V gene and the rest for unknown reasons. V, J and clone size are those of that table, while D and trimming were read from the DNA. The sample includes 65,000 or so clones, with roughly 79% observed a single time. The ten largest account for around 4.6% of the sample.

The receptor was isolated from a man aged 35 to 70 with stage II lung adenocarcinoma. The material was PBMCs, obtained before any cancer treatment.

The bases are TGTGCCAGCACCCTCGCCGGGGCGGGAGGGGAATACGAGCAGTACTTC. Its translation reads: CASTLAGAGGEYEQYF. This chain joins TRBV2 to TRBJ2-7; 9 nucleotides in the junction match TRBD2. The CDR3 runs 16 residues from the cysteine to the phenylalanine. Only the CDR3 part of the read is kept: 48 bases, read in frame from the first base. Via the germline V gene, CDR1 is SNHLY and CDR2 FYNNEI. V loses 7 bases at its end and J loses 4 bases; junction bases beyond the gene matches: 14.